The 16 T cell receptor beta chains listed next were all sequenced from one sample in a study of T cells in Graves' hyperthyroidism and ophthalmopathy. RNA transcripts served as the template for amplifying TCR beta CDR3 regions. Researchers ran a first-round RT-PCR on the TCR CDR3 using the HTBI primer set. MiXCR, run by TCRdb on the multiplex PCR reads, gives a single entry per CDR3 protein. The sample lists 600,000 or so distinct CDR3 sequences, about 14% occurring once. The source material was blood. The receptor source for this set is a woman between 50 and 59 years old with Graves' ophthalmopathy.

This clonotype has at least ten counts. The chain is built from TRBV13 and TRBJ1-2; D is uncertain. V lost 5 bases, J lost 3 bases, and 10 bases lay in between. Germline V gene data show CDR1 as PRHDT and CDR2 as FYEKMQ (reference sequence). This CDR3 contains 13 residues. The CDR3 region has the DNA TGTGCCAGCAGCACTACAGCTTACTATGGCTACACCTTC. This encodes CASSTTAYYGYTF.

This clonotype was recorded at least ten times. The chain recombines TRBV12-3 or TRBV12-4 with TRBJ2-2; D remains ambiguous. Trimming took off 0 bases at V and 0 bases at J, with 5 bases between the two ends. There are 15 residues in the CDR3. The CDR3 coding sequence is TGTGCCAGCAGTTTAGCGTGGGCGAACACCGGGGAGCTGTTTTTT. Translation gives CASSLAWANTGELFF.

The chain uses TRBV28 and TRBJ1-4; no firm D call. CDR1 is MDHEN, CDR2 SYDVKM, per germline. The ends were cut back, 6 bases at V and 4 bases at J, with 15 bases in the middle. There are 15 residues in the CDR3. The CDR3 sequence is CASSLVETNNEKLFF. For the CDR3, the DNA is TGTGCCAGCAGCCTCGTAGAGACTAATAATGAAAAACTGTTTTTT.

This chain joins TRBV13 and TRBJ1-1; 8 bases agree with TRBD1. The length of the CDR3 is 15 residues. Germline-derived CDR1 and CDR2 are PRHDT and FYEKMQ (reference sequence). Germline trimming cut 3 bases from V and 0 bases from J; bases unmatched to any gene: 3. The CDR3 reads CASSLGQAMNTEAFF. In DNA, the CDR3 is TGTGCCAGCAGCTTGGGACAGGCCATGAACACTGAAGCTTTCTTT.

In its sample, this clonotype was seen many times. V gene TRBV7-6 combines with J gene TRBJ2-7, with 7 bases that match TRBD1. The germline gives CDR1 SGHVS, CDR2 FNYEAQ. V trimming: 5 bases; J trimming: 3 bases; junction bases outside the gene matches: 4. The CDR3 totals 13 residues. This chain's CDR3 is CASSRDRDYEQYF. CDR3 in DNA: TGTGCCAGCAGCAGAGACAGGGACTACGAGCAGTACTTC.

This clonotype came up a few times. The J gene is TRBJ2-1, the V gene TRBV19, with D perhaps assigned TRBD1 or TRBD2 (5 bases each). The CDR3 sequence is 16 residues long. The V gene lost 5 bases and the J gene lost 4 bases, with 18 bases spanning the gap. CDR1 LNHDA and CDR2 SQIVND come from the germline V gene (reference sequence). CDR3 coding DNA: TGTGCCAGTAGTGCTCTGGCAGGGAGAGCTTACAATGAGCAGTTCTTC. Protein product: CASSALAGRAYNEQFF.

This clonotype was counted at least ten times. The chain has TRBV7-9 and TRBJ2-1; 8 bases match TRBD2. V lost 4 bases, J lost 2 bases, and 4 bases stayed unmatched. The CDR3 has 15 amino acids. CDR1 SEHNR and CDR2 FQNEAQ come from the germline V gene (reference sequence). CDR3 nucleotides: TGTGCCAGCAGCTCGACTAGCGCAGCCTACAATGAGCAGTTCTTC. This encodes CASSSTSAAYNEQFF.

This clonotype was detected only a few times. This CDR3 is CATAIPRDTQYF. CDR3 sequence (DNA): TGTGCCACCGCTATTCCCAGGGATACGCAGTATTTT. The V and J genes are TRBV15 and TRBJ2-3; D not certain. The CDR3 is 12 residues long. With 8 bases removed from V and 6 bases from J, the gap between germline ends came to 12 bases. Per the germline V gene, CDR1 is LNHNV and CDR2 is YYDKDF (reference sequence).

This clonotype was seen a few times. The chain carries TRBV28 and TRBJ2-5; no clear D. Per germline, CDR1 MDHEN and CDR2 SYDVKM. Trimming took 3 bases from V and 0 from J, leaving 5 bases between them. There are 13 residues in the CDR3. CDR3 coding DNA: TGTGCCAGCAGTTTTACATACCAAGAGACCCAGTACTTC. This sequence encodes CASSFTYQETQYF. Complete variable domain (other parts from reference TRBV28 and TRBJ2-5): DVKVTQSSRYLVKRTGEKVFLECVQDMDHENMFWYRQDPGLGLRLIYFSYDVKMKEKGDIPEGYSVSREKKERFSLILESASTNQTSMYLCASSFTYQETQYFGPGTRLLVL.

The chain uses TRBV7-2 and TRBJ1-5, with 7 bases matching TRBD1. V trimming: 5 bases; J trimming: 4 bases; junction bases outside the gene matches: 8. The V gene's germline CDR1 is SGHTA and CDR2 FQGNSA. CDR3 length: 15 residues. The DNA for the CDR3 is TGTGCCAGCAGCCTTCTAGGGACAGATAATCAGCCCCAGCATTTT. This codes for CASSLLGTDNQPQHF.

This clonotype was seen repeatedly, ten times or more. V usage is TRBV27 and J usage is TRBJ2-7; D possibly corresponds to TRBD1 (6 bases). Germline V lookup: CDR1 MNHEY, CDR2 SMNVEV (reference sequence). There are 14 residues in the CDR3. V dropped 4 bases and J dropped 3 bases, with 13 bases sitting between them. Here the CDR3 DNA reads TGTGCCAGCAGTTCGGACAGTCCCTACTACGAGCAGTACTTC. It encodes CASSSDSPYYEQYF.

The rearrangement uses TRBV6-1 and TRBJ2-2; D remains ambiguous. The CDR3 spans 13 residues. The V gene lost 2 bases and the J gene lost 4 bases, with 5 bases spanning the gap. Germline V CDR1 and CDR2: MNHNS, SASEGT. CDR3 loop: CASSELGTGELFF. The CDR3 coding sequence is TGTGCCAGCAGTGAATTGGGCACCGGGGAGCTGTTTTTT.

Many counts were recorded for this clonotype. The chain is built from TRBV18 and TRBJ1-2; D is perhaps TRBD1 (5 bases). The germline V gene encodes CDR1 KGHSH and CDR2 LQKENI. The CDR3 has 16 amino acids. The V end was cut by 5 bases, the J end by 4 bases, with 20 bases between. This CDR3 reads CASSITGTPVFYGYTF. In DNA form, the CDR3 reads TGTGCCAGCTCAATAACAGGCACTCCCGTTTTCTATGGCTACACCTTC.

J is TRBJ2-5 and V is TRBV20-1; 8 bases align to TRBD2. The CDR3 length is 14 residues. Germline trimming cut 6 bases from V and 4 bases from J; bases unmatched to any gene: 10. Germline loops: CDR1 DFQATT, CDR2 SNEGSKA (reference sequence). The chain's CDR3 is CSAHPGLESETQYF. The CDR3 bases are TGCAGTGCACACCCGGGACTAGAGTCAGAGACCCAGTACTTC.

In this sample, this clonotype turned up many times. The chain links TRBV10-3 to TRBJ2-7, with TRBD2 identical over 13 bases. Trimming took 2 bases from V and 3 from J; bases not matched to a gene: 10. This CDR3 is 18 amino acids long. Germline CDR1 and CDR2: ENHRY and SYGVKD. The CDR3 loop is CAISETTSGRTAGYEQYF. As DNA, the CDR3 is TGTGCCATCAGTGAGACGACTAGCGGGAGGACTGCCGGCTACGAGCAGTACTTC.

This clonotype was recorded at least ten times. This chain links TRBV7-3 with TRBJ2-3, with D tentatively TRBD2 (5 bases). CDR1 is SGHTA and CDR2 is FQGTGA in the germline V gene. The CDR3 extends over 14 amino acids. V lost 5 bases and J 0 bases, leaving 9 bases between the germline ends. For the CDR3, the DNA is TGTGCCAGCAGCAATGGACTGAGCACAGATACGCAGTATTTT. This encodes CASSNGLSTDTQYF.